These 18 T cell receptor beta chains share one sample of origin, sequenced in a study of shared clonotypes between healthy human individuals. TCRdb's copy holds only in-frame clones and misses some; the assay was immunoSEQ multiplex PCR. This sample has some 2,100,000 clones, with approximately 96% found just once. Input material: naive CD4+ T cells sorted from blood. The subset here: CD45RA+ positively selected. The receptors were sampled from a young man in good health.

This rearrangement joins TRBV27 to TRBJ2-1; D is uncertain. CDR1 and CDR2 (germline): MNHEY, SMNVEV (reference sequence). Between the trimmed V and J ends, which lost 8 bases and 3 bases, there was a span of 8 bases. CDR3 length: 12 amino acids. The CDR3 spells CASWTVYNEQFF. The DNA for the CDR3 is TGTGCCAGCTGGACGGTCTACAATGAGCAGTTCTTC.

The V call is TRBV6-1, the J call TRBJ2-2, with D perhaps matching TRBD2 (7 bases). From germline, CDR1 is MNHNS and CDR2 SASEGT. The V end was cut by 4 bases, the J end by 4 bases, with 16 bases between. The CDR3 consists of 16 residues. Written as DNA, the CDR3 is TGTGCCAGCAGTGGGGCGGGGGCCCCGGGCACCGGGGAGCTGTTTTTT. Protein sequence: CASSGAGAPGTGELFF.

The chain joins TRBV28 to TRBJ1-4; possible D gene TRBD1, 6 bases. This CDR3 comprises 16 residues. Germline V gene lookup returns CDR1 MDHEN and CDR2 SYDVKM. Trimming removed 1 base at V and 2 bases at J, with 11 bases between. This CDR3 is CASSLYEGVTNEKLFF. The CDR3 DNA reads as TGTGCCAGCAGTTTATATGAGGGGGTGACTAATGAAAAACTGTTTTTT.

V usage is TRBV2 and J usage is TRBJ1-5; 10 bases are a match to TRBD1. The germline gives CDR1 SNHLY, CDR2 FYNNEI. With 1 base clipped from V and 6 bases from J, the junction kept 3 bases outside the gene matches. There are 15 residues in the CDR3. The CDR3 sequence is CASSEGGQGTQPQHF. CDR3 nucleotide sequence: TGTGCCAGCAGTGAAGGGGGACAGGGGACTCAGCCCCAGCATTTT.

The gene calls are TRBV29-1 and TRBJ2-1; 13 bases fit TRBD2. Germline values: CDR1 SQVTM, CDR2 ANQGSEA. This CDR3 spans 15 amino acids. V was clipped by 5 bases and J by 4 bases; unmatched bases: 5. The CDR3 DNA is TGCAGCGTTCCCGGGACTAGCGGGATATACAATGAGCAGTTCTTC. This translates into CSVPGTSGIYNEQFF.

The chain employs TRBV27 and TRBJ1-1; 12 nucleotides line up with TRBD1. Germline V gives CDR1 MNHEY, CDR2 SMNVEV (reference sequence). Trimming took 4 bases from V and 8 from J; bases not matched to a gene: 11. This CDR3 is built from 16 residues. The CDR3, as DNA: TGTGCCAGCAGTTCATCCGGGACAGGGGGCGAGGTGGAAGCTTTCTTT. Protein product: CASSSSGTGGEVEAFF.

The chain combines TRBV4-1 with TRBJ2-5; TRBD1 agrees at 8 bases. V trimming: 3 bases; J trimming: 5 bases; junction bases outside the gene matches: 5. Per germline, CDR1 MGHRA and CDR2 YSYEKL. This CDR3 comprises 14 residues. Here the CDR3 DNA reads TGCGCCAGCAGCCAGGAGGACAGGGCGGAGACCCAGTACTTC. Residues: CASSQEDRAETQYF.

V is TRBV5-4 and J is TRBJ2-3; 7 bases map to TRBD2. CDR1 is SGHNT and CDR2 is YYREEE in the germline V gene (reference sequence). The CDR3 runs to 16 residues. J was trimmed by 1 base and V by 5 bases; bases with no gene match: 10. The CDR3 DNA sequence: TGTGCCAGCAGTCCCTGGGGTCGGGGGGGCACAGATACGCAGTATTTT. Protein sequence: CASSPWGRGGTDTQYF.

The V gene is TRBV7-9, the J gene TRBJ2-7, with TRBD2 matching 10 bases. Losses at the gene ends were 3 bases for V and 2 bases for J; bases not matched to a gene: 4. The CDR3 contains 15 residues. Germline lookup yields CDR1 SEHNR and CDR2 FQNEAQ (reference sequence). In DNA, the CDR3 is TGTGCCAGCAGCTTTCGGACTAGCGGACCCTACGAGCAGTACTTC. Its protein product is CASSFRTSGPYEQYF.

The CDR3 coding sequence is TGTGCCATCAGTGAGTCGTCCCGCGGGGGGCAGTATTTT. Translated, it gives CAISESSRGGQYF. The chain links TRBV10-3 to TRBJ2-3; 7 bases agree with TRBD2. Germline CDR1 is ENHRY and CDR2 is SYGVKD. The CDR3 runs 13 residues. V trimming: 0 bases; J trimming: 11 bases; junction bases outside the gene matches: 5.

The chain recombines TRBV30 with TRBJ2-2, with TRBD2 matching 9 bases. With 0 bases clipped from V and 5 bases from J, the junction kept 13 bases outside the gene matches. The CDR3 extends over 18 amino acids. From germline, CDR1 is GTSNPN and CDR2 SVGIG (reference sequence). The CDR3 spells CAWSVPLAGRRKTGELFF. CDR3 coding DNA: TGTGCCTGGAGTGTCCCCCTAGCGGGGAGGCGGAAAACCGGGGAGCTGTTTTTT.

This clone was detected once. The V gene is TRBV6-1, the J gene TRBJ1-6, with TRBD1 matching 7 bases. The CDR3 runs to 14 residues. Germline lookup yields CDR1 MNHNS and CDR2 SASEGT. V lost 6 bases and J lost 9; bases outside the gene matches: 8. DNA for the CDR3: TGTGCCAGCAGAGCGACAGGGTACGGTTCACCCCTCCACTTT. This codes for CASRATGYGSPLHF.

This chain uses TRBV5-1 with TRBJ2-7, with D perhaps TRBD1 (5 bases). Germline CDR1 SGHRS, CDR2 YFSETQ. The CDR3 has 14 residues. The ends were cut back, 4 bases at V and 2 bases at J, with 13 bases in the middle. The CDR3 sequence: CASSTGSGTYEQYF. CDR3 nucleotides: TGCGCCAGCAGCACCGGGTCAGGGACCTACGAGCAGTACTTC.

Concerning this clone: Within the sample, other DNA sequences also encode this same CDR3. The J gene is TRBJ1-3, the V gene TRBV28; D might be TRBD1 (6 bases). Trimming left V 2 bases short and J 4 bases short, with 9 bases between. Germline V lookup: CDR1 MDHEN, CDR2 SYDVKM. The CDR3 loop spans 14 amino acids. Written as DNA, the CDR3 is TGTGCCAGCAGTTTAGCAGGGGTAGGAAACACCATATATTTT. As protein: CASSLAGVGNTIYF. Filled out from reference TRBV28 and TRBJ1-3, the complete variable domain reads DVKVTQSSRYLVKRTGEKVFLECVQDMDHENMFWYRQDPGLGLRLIYFSYDVKMKEKGDIPEGYSVSREKKERFSLILESASTNQTSMYLCASSLAGVGNTIYFGEGSWLTVV.

The chain joins TRBV5-1 to TRBJ1-4; 8 bases are shared with TRBD1. The V gene end was trimmed by 5 bases and the J gene end by 3 bases; junction bases not matched to a gene: 6. Germline CDR1 reads SGHRS; CDR2 reads YFSETQ. The CDR3 totals 15 residues. The CDR3 DNA reads TGCGCCAGCAGTACAGGGGGAATCTCTAATGAAAAACTGTTTTTT. It codes for CASSTGGISNEKLFF.

This sequence joins TRBV6-1 and TRBJ2-3; the D is unclear. The ends were cut back, 7 bases at V and 4 bases at J, with 9 bases in the middle. There are 12 residues in the CDR3. The germline V gene has CDR1 MNHNS and CDR2 SASEGT. CDR3 sequence: CASTLGPDTQYF. The CDR3 DNA reads as TGTGCCAGCACCCTGGGCCCAGATACGCAGTATTTT.

The chain recombines TRBV7-9 with TRBJ2-4; perhaps TRBD1 as D (6 bases). This CDR3 has 17 residues. Trimming stripped 5 bases from V and 0 bases from J, with 17 bases between. CDR1 and CDR2 (germline): SEHNR, FQNEAQ (reference sequence). The CDR3 protein is CASSALRDTIAKNIQYF. The CDR3 DNA reads as TGTGCCAGCAGCGCACTCCGGGACACCATAGCCAAAAACATTCAGTACTTC.

CDR3 amino acids: CASSRIQTQITEAFF. CDR3 nucleotide sequence: TGTGCCAGCAGCCGGATACAGACTCAGATTACTGAAGCTTTCTTT. V usage is TRBV7-9 and J usage is TRBJ1-1; D is unresolved. This CDR3 is 15 amino acids long. In germline, CDR1 is SEHNR, CDR2 FQNEAQ (reference sequence). Trimming pared 5 bases from V and 5 bases from J, leaving 18 bases between.